What follows are 4 T cell receptor beta chains derived from one specimen sequenced in a study of preoperative IRX-2 immunotherapy in early breast cancer. As to treatment: preoperative locoregional IRX-2 cytokine immunotherapy. Profiling relied on immunoSEQ multiplex PCR, and the TCRdb table lists in-frame clones only, not all of them. The sample has approximately 840 clones, roughly four fifths seen once. The sample was tumor tissue, taken before IRX-2 immunotherapy. The origin of the receptors is a human donor with breast cancer.

The rearrangement uses TRBV11-3 and TRBJ2-3, with TRBD2 matching 7 bases. The CDR3 consists of 14 residues. The V and J ends lost 5 bases and 1 base, in that order; junction bases with no gene match: 3. Germline CDR1 SGHNT, CDR2 YENEEA. The CDR3 nucleotides are TGTGCCAGCAGCCCCGGACTAGGCACAGATACGCAGTATTTT. Encoded protein: CASSPGLGTDTQYF. The full variable domain, rest sourced from reference TRBV11-3 and TRBJ2-3, is EAGVVQSPRYKIIEKKQPVAFWCNPISGHNTLYWYLQNLGQGPELLIRYENEEAVDDSQLPKDRFSAERLKGVDSTLKIQPAELGDSAVYLCASSPGLGTDTQYFGPGTRLTVL.

This clone occurred a few times. The chain combines TRBV11-3 with TRBJ2-3; TRBD2 agrees at 11 bases. Germline CDR1 SGHNT, CDR2 YENEEA. V was pared by 3 bases and J by 1 base, with 9 bases of the junction left unmatched. There are 18 residues in the CDR3. The CDR3 DNA reads TGTGCCAGCAGCTTTTTAGCGGGGGGGCTAACTGGCACAGATACGCAGTATTTT. This gives the protein CASSFLAGGLTGTDTQYF.

The chain links TRBV19 to TRBJ2-5; 13 bases map to TRBD2. Germline V gene lookup returns CDR1 LNHDA and CDR2 SQIVND (reference sequence). CDR3 size: 18 residues. V shed 5 bases, J shed 4 bases, and the junction held 13 bases outside the gene matches. The CDR3: CASSPAGTSGEARETQYF. CDR3 in DNA: TGTGCCAGTAGTCCGGCCGGGACTAGCGGGGAAGCAAGAGAGACCCAGTACTTC.

V gene TRBV6-8 combines with J gene TRBJ1-1; 8 bases are a match to TRBD1. Germline trimming cut 5 bases from V and 2 bases from J; bases unmatched to any gene: 7. Germline V gene data show CDR1 as MNHGY and CDR2 as SAAAGT. The CDR3 length is 15 residues. CDR3 sequence: CASSEGTGFNTEAFF. CDR3 sequence (DNA): TGTGCCAGCAGTGAGGGGACAGGATTTAACACTGAAGCTTTCTTT.